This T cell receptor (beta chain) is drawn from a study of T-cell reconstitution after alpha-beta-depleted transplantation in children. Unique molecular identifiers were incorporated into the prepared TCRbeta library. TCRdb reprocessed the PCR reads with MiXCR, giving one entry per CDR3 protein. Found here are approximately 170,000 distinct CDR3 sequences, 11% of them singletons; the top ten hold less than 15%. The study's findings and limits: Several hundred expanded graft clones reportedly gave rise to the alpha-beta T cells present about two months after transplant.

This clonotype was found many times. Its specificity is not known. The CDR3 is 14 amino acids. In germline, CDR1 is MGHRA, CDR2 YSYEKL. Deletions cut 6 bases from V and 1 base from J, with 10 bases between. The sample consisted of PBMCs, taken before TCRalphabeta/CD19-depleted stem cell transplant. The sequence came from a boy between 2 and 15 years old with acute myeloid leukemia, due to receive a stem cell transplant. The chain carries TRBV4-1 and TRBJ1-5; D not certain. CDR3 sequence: CASSRTVSNQPQHF. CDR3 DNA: TGCGCCAGCAGTCGGACGGTGAGCAATCAGCCCCAGCATTTT.